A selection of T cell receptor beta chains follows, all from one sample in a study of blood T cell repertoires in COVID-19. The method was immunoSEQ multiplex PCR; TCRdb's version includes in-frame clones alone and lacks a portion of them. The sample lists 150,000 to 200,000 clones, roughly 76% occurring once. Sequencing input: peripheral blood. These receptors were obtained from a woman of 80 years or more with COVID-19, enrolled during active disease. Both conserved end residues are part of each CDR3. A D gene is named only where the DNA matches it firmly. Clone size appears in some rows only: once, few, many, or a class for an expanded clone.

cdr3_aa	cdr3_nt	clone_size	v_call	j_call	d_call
CSVYKYNEQFF	TGCAGCGTGTACAAATACAATGAGCAGTTCTTC	-	TRBV29-1	TRBJ2-1	-
CASSPTQTGEGRGYGYTF	TGTGCCAGCTCACCTACCCAGACAGGGGAAGGAAGGGGCTATGGCTACACCTTC	-	TRBV18	TRBJ1-2	TRBD1
CASSPHSGLAGGPGETQYF	TGTGCCAGCAGCCCCCACTCGGGACTAGCGGGAGGTCCTGGCGAGACCCAGTACTTC	-	TRBV6-2/TRBV6-3	TRBJ2-5	TRBD2
CASSLLSSLIKRTQYF	TGTGCCAGCAGCTTATTGAGTTCCTTAATAAAGAGAACCCAGTACTTC	-	TRBV7-6	TRBJ2-5	-
CASIYSGSDEQYF	TGTGCCAGCATCTATAGCGGGAGCGACGAGCAGTACTTC	-	TRBV28	TRBJ2-7	TRBD2
CASSQWTLTYNEQFF	TGCGCCAGCAGCCAATGGACTCTTACCTACAATGAGCAGTTCTTC	-	TRBV4-1	TRBJ2-1	-
CATSRDQRYQETQYF	TGTGCCACCAGCAGAGATCAGAGGTACCAAGAGACCCAGTACTTC	-	TRBV15	TRBJ2-5	-
CASSFTLGSARAYEQYF	TGTGCCAGCAGCTTCACGCTCGGGTCAGCGAGAGCCTACGAGCAGTACTTC	-	TRBV11-2	TRBJ2-7	-
CASSLKRLSYEQYF	TGTGCCAGCAGCTTAAAAAGACTCTCCTACGAGCAGTACTTC	-	TRBV7-8	TRBJ2-7	-
CASSFRGEQYF	TGTGCCAGCAGCTTTAGGGGGGAGCAGTACTTC	-	TRBV7-9	TRBJ2-7	-
CASSVDSGNEQFF	TGCGCCAGCAGCGTGGACAGTGGGAATGAGCAGTTCTTC	-	TRBV5-1	TRBJ2-1	-
CASSVAGVNTEAFF	TGTGCCAGCAGCGTAGCGGGGGTGAACACTGAAGCTTTCTTT	few	TRBV9	TRBJ1-1	-
CASTTPGVGQFF	TGTGCCAGCACTACCCCGGGGGTGGGACAGTTCTTC	few	TRBV6-6	TRBJ2-1	-
CASSSRGGLTEAFF	TGTGCCAGCAGCTCCCGAGGTGGGTTAACTGAAGCTTTCTTT	once	TRBV7-9	TRBJ1-1	-
CASSLAPGGDTQYF	TGCGCCAGCAGCTTGGCCCCGGGGGGAGATACGCAGTATTTT	few	TRBV5-1	TRBJ2-3	TRBD2
CASSGDTSGYGYTF	TGTGCCAGCAGTGGGGACACCTCGGGCTATGGCTACACCTTC	few	TRBV2	TRBJ1-2	-
CASSLASGGPETQYF	TGCGCCAGCAGCTTGGCAAGCGGGGGGCCAGAGACCCAGTACTTC	once	TRBV5-1	TRBJ2-5	TRBD2
CAISKLQGDGYTF	TGTGCCATCAGCAAGCTACAGGGGGATGGCTACACCTTC	-	TRBV10-3	TRBJ1-2	TRBD1
CASSLQGGGSPLHF	TGTGCCAGCAGTCTACAGGGGGGAGGTTCACCCCTCCACTTT	-	TRBV2	TRBJ1-6	TRBD1
CASSSDRLMQYF	TGTGCCAGCAGCTCCGACAGGTTGATGCAGTATTTT	-	TRBV11-2	TRBJ2-3	-
CASSQGQYTEAFF	TGCGCCAGCAGCCAGGGACAGTACACTGAAGCTTTCTTT	-	TRBV5-1	TRBJ1-1	TRBD1
CASTADRWITDTQYF	TGTGCCAGCACCGCCGACAGGTGGATCACAGATACGCAGTATTTT	once	TRBV28	TRBJ2-3	-
CASSRTVANEKLFF	TGTGCCAGCAGCAGGACAGTGGCTAATGAAAAACTGTTTTTT	-	TRBV7-8	TRBJ1-4	-
CASSYTPLRGAGETQYF	TGTGCCAGCAGTTATACCCCCCTTCGGGGGGCAGGGGAGACCCAGTACTTC	-	TRBV27	TRBJ2-5	-
CASSRDTNTEAFF	TGTGCCAGCAGCCGGGACACGAACACTGAAGCTTTCTTT	many	TRBV7-6	TRBJ1-1	-
CASSPQGVDRPINEQFF	TGCGCCAGCAGCCCCCAGGGGGTAGACAGGCCGATCAATGAGCAGTTCTTC	few	TRBV5-1	TRBJ2-1	TRBD1
CASSSPGGAGPNEQFF	TGTGCCAGCAGTTCCCCCGGGGGGGCAGGGCCAAATGAGCAGTTCTTC	-	TRBV28	TRBJ2-1	TRBD2
CASLRVGNSPLHF	TGTGCCAGTTTGAGGGTTGGTAATTCACCCCTCCACTTT	few	TRBV28	TRBJ1-6	-
CASGLGQGQGSGELFF	TGTGCTAGTGGTTTGGGCCAGGGACAGGGATCCGGGGAGCTGTTTTTT	-	TRBV12-5	TRBJ2-2	TRBD1
CASRATDTQYF	TGTGCCAGCAGAGCTACAGATACGCAGTATTTT	-	TRBV2	TRBJ2-3	-
CASRGPSQPQHF	TGTGCCAGTAGGGGGCCCAGTCAGCCCCAGCATTTT	-	TRBV19	TRBJ1-5	-
CASSDGKGGNQPQHF	TGTGCCAGCAGTGATGGAAAAGGGGGCAATCAGCCCCAGCATTTT	few	TRBV25-1	TRBJ1-5	-
CASSLAVGLNTEAFF	TGTGCCAGCAGCTTAGCAGTGGGGCTGAACACTGAAGCTTTCTTT	-	TRBV7-9	TRBJ1-1	-
CSASRGQMNTEAFF	TGCAGTGCTAGTAGGGGGCAGATGAACACTGAAGCTTTCTTT	-	TRBV20-1	TRBJ1-1	TRBD1
CASSATGQGGGYTF	TGTGCCAGCAGTGCAACGGGACAGGGAGGGGGCTACACCTTC	few	TRBV6-6	TRBJ1-2	TRBD1
CASTYPRNPPSYTF	TGTGCCAGCACCTACCCCAGGAATCCCCCCAGCTACACCTTC	-	TRBV2	TRBJ1-2	-
CASSLAQGTEAFF	TGCGCCAGCAGCTTGGCCCAGGGCACTGAAGCTTTCTTT	-	TRBV5-1	TRBJ1-1	-
CARSRQVSPGNTIYF	TGTGCCAGAAGCCGTCAGGTATCCCCTGGAAACACCATATATTTT	-	TRBV7-5	TRBJ1-3	-
CASSWGPETQYF	TGTGCCAGCAGTTGGGGGCCCGAGACCCAGTACTTC	-	TRBV2	TRBJ2-5	-
CASSLLYNEQFF	TGTGCCAGCAGCTTACTCTACAATGAGCAGTTCTTC	once	TRBV7-9	TRBJ2-1	-
CASSPPGGSYEQYF	TGTGCCAGCAGTCCCCCTGGCGGGAGTTACGAGCAGTACTTC	-	TRBV27	TRBJ2-7	TRBD2
CASSVPRANSPLHF	TGTGCCAGCAGCGTCCCGCGGGCCAATTCACCCCTCCACTTT	-	TRBV7-2	TRBJ1-6	-